Detailed here is one TCR beta chain. Its antigen is currently unknown. The CDR3 contains 13 residues. Trimming cost V 2 bases and J 5 bases, with 9 bases left between them. Germline V gives CDR1 MDHEN, CDR2 SYDVKM. The source of the sample is a study of siplizumab effects on memory and regulatory T cells. Study observations and caveats: Siplizumab cultures yielded proliferating Tregs whose suppressive function was not confirmed.

For every sample, about 10^5 TCR templates were assayed. Clones were sequenced by immunoSEQ multiplex PCR, and TCRdb holds only the in-frame ones, with some missing. This sample has 85,000 to 130,000 clones, with 91% found just once. The origin of this receptor is a human donor in good health. Some clones in this sample may be carry-over from other donors' samples. Sequenced sample: CD4+ T cells sorted from blood. The chain joins TRBV28 to TRBJ2-5; no reliable D call. CDR3 residues: CASSLPTPETQYF. CDR3 nucleotides: TGTGCCAGCAGTTTACCGACACCCGAGACCCAGTACTTC.